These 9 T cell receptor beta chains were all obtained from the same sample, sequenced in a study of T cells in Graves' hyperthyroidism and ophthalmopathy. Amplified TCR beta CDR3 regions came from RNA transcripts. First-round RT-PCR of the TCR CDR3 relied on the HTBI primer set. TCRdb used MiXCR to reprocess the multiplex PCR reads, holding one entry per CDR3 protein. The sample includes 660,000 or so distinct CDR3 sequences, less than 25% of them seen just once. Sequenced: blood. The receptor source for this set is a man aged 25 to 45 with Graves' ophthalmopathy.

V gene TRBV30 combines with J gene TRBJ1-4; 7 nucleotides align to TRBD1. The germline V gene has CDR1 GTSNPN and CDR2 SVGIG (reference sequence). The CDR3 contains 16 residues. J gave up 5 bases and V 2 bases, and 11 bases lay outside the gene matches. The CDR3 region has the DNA TGTGCCTGGAGTCCTCTGACGGGACAGCAGAATGAAAAACTGTTTTTT. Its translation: CAWSPLTGQQNEKLFF. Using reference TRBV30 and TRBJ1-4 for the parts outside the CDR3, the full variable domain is SQTIHQWPATLVQPVGSPLSLECTVEGTSNPNLYWYRQAAGRGLQLLFYSVGIGQISSEVPQNLSASRPQDRQFILSSKKLLLSDSGFYLCAWSPLTGQQNEKLFFGSGTQLSVL.

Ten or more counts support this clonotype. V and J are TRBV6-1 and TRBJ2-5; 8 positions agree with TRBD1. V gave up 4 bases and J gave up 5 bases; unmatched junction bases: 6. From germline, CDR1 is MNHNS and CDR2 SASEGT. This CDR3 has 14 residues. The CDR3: CASSGPGGEETQYF. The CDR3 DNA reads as TGTGCCAGCAGTGGCCCAGGGGGCGAGGAGACCCAGTACTTC.

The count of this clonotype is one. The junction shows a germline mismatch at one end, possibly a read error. The CDR3 DNA reads as TGTGCCAGCAGTTTATATGGACTAGCGGGACGGACAGGTACGCAGTATTTT. Amino acid sequence: CASSLYGLAGRTGTQYF. The chain employs TRBV28 and TRBJ2-3; TRBD2 matches at 12 bases. There are 17 residues in the CDR3. The germline V gene has CDR1 MDHEN and CDR2 SYDVKM.

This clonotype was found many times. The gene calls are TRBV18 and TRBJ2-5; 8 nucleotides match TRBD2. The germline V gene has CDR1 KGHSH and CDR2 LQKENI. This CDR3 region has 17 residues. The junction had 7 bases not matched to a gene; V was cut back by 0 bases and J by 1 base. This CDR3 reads CASSPPASGYFQETQYF. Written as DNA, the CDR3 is TGTGCCAGCTCACCACCGGCTAGCGGGTACTTCCAAGAGACCCAGTACTTC.

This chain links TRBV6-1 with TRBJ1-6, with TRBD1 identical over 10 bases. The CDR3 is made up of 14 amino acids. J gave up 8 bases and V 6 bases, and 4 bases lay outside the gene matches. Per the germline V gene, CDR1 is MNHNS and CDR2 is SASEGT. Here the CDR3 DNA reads TGTGCCAGCAGGACAGGGGGCAAGGATTCACCCCTCCACTTT. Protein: CASRTGGKDSPLHF.

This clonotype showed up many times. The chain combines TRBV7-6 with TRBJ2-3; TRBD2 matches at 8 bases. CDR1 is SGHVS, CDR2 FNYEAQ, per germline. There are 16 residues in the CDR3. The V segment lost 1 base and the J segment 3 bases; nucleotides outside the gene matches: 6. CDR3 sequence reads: CASSLGSGIMTDTQYF. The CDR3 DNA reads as TGTGCCAGCAGCTTAGGTAGCGGGATTATGACAGATACGCAGTATTTT.

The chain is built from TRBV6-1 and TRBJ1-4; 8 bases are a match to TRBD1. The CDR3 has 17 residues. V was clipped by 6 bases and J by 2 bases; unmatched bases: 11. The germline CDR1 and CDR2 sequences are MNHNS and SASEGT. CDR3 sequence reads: CASRRQGYLSTNEKLFF. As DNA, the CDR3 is TGTGCCAGCAGGCGACAGGGGTACCTCAGCACTAATGAAAAACTGTTTTTT.

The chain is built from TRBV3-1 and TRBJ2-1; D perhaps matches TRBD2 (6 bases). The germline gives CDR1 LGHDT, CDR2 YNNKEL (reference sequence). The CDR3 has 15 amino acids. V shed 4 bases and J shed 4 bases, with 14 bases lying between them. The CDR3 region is CASSPTPGGYNEQFF. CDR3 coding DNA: TGTGCCAGCAGCCCAACCCCCGGGGGTTACAATGAGCAGTTCTTC.

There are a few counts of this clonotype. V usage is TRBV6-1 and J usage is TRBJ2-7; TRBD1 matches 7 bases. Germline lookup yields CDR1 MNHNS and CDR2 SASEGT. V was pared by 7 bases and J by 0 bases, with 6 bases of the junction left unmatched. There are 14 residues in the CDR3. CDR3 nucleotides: TGTGCCAGCACCCCCTCAGGGGGCTCCTACGAGCAGTACTTC. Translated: CASTPSGGSYEQYF.